The sequence of this T cell receptor beta chain was determined in a study of T cell repertoires in cytomegalovirus infection. This CDR3 spans 18 amino acids. CDR1 and CDR2 from the germline V gene are SGHVS and FQNEAQ. Trimming cost V 7 bases and J 0 bases; bases outside gene matches: 16. TCRdb reprocessed the reads via MiXCR and lists one record per CDR3 protein. The data contain 200,000 to 300,000 distinct CDR3 sequences, roughly 15% of them singletons. This clonotype has a handful of counts. The sequenced material came from PBMCs. The V and J genes are TRBV7-8 and TRBJ2-7; the match to TRBD1 covers 9 bases. This receptor was taken from a human donor in good health (CMV status not recorded). Some clones in this sample may be carry-over from other donors' samples. The chain's CDR3 is CASIPGSDRGVGSYEQYF. As DNA, the CDR3 is TGTGCCAGCATCCCAGGAAGTGACAGGGGGGTTGGCTCCTACGAGCAGTACTTC.